These 14 T cell receptor beta chains were all obtained from the same sample, sequenced in a study of T cells in localized non-small cell lung cancer. Generated by immunoSEQ multiplex PCR, the TCRdb table keeps only in-frame clones and is missing some. Altogether about 26,000 clones are present, approximately 90% being singletons, with the ten largest covering 4% to 4.5%. The material was peripheral blood, obtained before any cancer treatment. The source is a female donor aged 60 or older with stage II squamous cell lung carcinoma.

The chain combines TRBV19 with TRBJ2-7; 8 bases fit TRBD1. The CDR3 consists of 14 residues. Per the germline V gene, CDR1 is LNHDA and CDR2 is SQIVND (reference sequence). Germline trimming cut 4 bases from V and 0 bases from J; bases unmatched to any gene: 2. For the CDR3, the DNA is TGTGCCAGTAGTAGAACAGGGGGCTCCTACGAGCAGTACTTC. Translating gives CASSRTGGSYEQYF.

The V gene is TRBV4-3, the J gene TRBJ1-5, with no clear D. The germline V and J ends were trimmed by 0 bases and 7 bases, with 7 bases remaining between them. The CDR3 runs to 13 residues. Germline V CDR1 and CDR2: LGHNA, YSLEER. The CDR3 is CASSQEGRQPQHF. In DNA, the CDR3 is TGCGCCAGCAGCCAAGAGGGGAGACAGCCCCAGCATTTT.

The chain uses TRBV11-2 and TRBJ2-5; the D is unclear. This CDR3 has 13 amino acids. V was pared by 0 bases and J by 1 base, with 3 bases between. The germline CDR1 and CDR2 sequences are SGHAT and FQNNGV. The CDR3 region is CASSLDLQETQYF. In nucleotides, the CDR3 is TGTGCCAGCAGCTTAGACCTCCAAGAGACCCAGTACTTC.

This chain connects TRBV5-4 to TRBJ2-3; 8 bases agree with TRBD2. The CDR3 is made up of 13 amino acids. CDR1 and CDR2 (germline): SGHNT, YYREEE (reference sequence). The ends lost 4 bases at V and 6 bases at J; junction bases unmatched: 4. The CDR3 loop is CASSRGGGDTQYF. CDR3 sequence (DNA): TGTGCCAGCAGCCGGGGGGGCGGTGATACGCAGTATTTT.

This clone was seen just once. This chain connects TRBV4-3 to TRBJ2-4; TRBD1 aligns across 8 bases. CDR1 LGHNA and CDR2 YSLEER come from the germline V gene. V lost 4 bases and J lost 7; bases outside the gene matches: 12. The CDR3 totals 16 residues. The CDR3 is CASSPHRTGRLNIQYF. CDR3 DNA sequence: TGCGCCAGCAGCCCCCATCGGACAGGGAGGTTGAACATTCAGTACTTC.

The chain is built from TRBV29-1 and TRBJ2-7, with a possible D match to TRBD1 (7 bases). CDR1 is SQVTM, CDR2 ANQGSEA, per germline. This CDR3 region has 13 residues. Between the trimmed V and J ends, which lost 6 bases and 0 bases, there was a span of 12 bases. DNA for the CDR3: TGCAGCGTGAGCAGGGGGGTCTCCTACGAGCAGTACTTC. Translating it yields CSVSRGVSYEQYF.

Concerning this clone: At one of its ends the junction is not consistent with the germline gene, which may arise from a read error. This chain uses TRBV6-5 with TRBJ1-5, with D possibly TRBD1 on 5 matching bases. The CDR3 length is 12 residues. CDR1 MNHEY and CDR2 SVGAGI come from the germline V gene. CDR3 in amino acids: CASSYPGPGLNF. The CDR3 region has the DNA TGTGCCAGCAGTTATCCTGGACCGGGGCTGAATTTT.

The J gene is TRBJ2-3, the V gene TRBV7-3; unclear D gene. The CDR3 contains 13 residues. Trimming stripped 5 bases from V and 0 bases from J, with 6 bases between. Looked up from germline, CDR1 is SGHTA and CDR2 is FQGTGA. The CDR3 sequence is CASSPESTDTQYF. DNA of the CDR3: TGTGCCAGCAGCCCGGAGAGCACAGATACGCAGTATTTT.

This clone was counted once. This chain joins TRBV11-3 and TRBJ2-7, with D tentatively TRBD1 (6 bases). The CDR3 runs 15 residues. CDR1 and CDR2 (germline): SGHNT, YENEEA. V was cut by 2 bases and J by 4 bases, with 15 bases left in between. The CDR3 here is CASSLYRERGYEQYF. For the CDR3, the DNA is TGTGCCAGCAGCTTATACAGGGAAAGAGGGTACGAGCAGTACTTC. Looking up the rest from reference TRBV11-3 and TRBJ2-7 gives the full variable domain: EAGVVQSPRYKIIEKKQPVAFWCNPISGHNTLYWYLQNLGQGPELLIRYENEEAVDDSQLPKDRFSAERLKGVDSTLKIQPAELGDSAVYLCASSLYRERGYEQYFGPGTRLTVT.

This clone was observed a single time. The genes are TRBV20-1 and TRBJ1-3; D is uncertain. Trimming pared 3 bases from V and 0 bases from J, leaving 0 bases between. The germline CDR1 and CDR2 sequences are DFQATT and SNEGSKA (reference sequence). The CDR3 spans 11 residues. Here the CDR3 reads CSASSGNTIYF. CDR3 DNA sequence: TGCAGTGCTAGCTCTGGAAACACCATATATTTT.

The chain combines TRBV11-2 with TRBJ2-5; 8 bases agree with TRBD1. CDR1 SGHAT and CDR2 FQNNGV come from the germline V gene. With 6 bases clipped from V and 2 bases from J, the junction kept 8 bases outside the gene matches. The CDR3 sequence is 15 residues long. The CDR3 here is CASRPPGGSQETQYF. CDR3 in DNA: TGTGCCAGCAGGCCTCCAGGGGGCTCACAAGAGACCCAGTACTTC.

This chain uses TRBV6-5 with TRBJ1-1, with D perhaps matching TRBD1 (5 bases). V was clipped by 11 bases and J by 1 base, with 17 bases between them. This CDR3 is built from 14 residues. From germline, CDR1 is MNHEY and CDR2 SVGAGI. DNA for the CDR3: TGTGCCGCCTTCAGGGAAGGAGGGAACACTGAAGCTTTCTTT. This gives the protein CAAFREGGNTEAFF.

The chain uses TRBV29-1 and TRBJ2-4, with 8 nucleotides matching TRBD2. J lost 2 bases, V lost 7 bases, and 4 bases had no gene match. This CDR3 comprises 13 residues. In germline, CDR1 is SQVTM, CDR2 ANQGSEA. The CDR3 protein is CSAGGGTKNIQYF. CDR3 nucleotide sequence: TGCAGCGCGGGGGGGGGAACCAAAAACATTCAGTACTTC.

The J gene is TRBJ1-1, the V gene TRBV5-1; 8 nucleotides agree with TRBD1. There are 15 residues in the CDR3. J lost 3 bases, V lost 0 bases, and 4 bases had no gene match. CDR1 is SGHRS and CDR2 is YFSETQ in the germline V gene. CDR3 in DNA: TGCGCCAGCAGCTTGGCGGACAGGGTGTACACTGAAGCTTTCTTT. Protein product: CASSLADRVYTEAFF.